Below, one TCR beta chain is given with its context. These data are taken from a study of blood T cell repertoires in COVID-19. Produced via immunoSEQ multiplex PCR; TCRdb's table is partial and in-frame only. The sample has approximately 250,000 clones; more than 75% are singletons. The sequence was collected from a man aged 40-49 years with active or convalescent COVID-19. The specimen sequenced was peripheral blood.

The CDR3 sequence: CASSLARQGQGSPLHF. The CDR3 DNA is TGTGCCAGCAGCTTGGCCAGGCAGGGGCAGGGTTCACCCCTCCACTTT. The V call is TRBV5-6, the J call TRBJ1-6, with D perhaps matching TRBD1 (6 bases). Germline CDR1 reads SGHDT; CDR2 reads YYEEEE. The CDR3 is 16 amino acids. The V gene lost 0 bases and the J gene lost 9 bases, with 16 bases spanning the gap. Full variable domain (rest looked up from reference TRBV5-6 and TRBJ1-6): DAGVTQSPTHLIKTRGQQVTLRCSPKSGHDTVSWYQQALGQGPQFIFQYYEEEERQRGNFPDRFSGHQFPNYSSELNVNALLLGDSALYLCASSLARQGQGSPLHFGNGTRLTVT.